This T cell receptor beta chain was profiled in a study of CD8 T cells in ankylosing spondylitis. Study outcomes and limitations: Seemingly distinctive of ankylosing spondylitis blood was a TCR beta motif formed by eight highly homologous variants. Reportedly, significant enrichment of disease-linked clones occurred in matched ankylosing spondylitis synovial fluid. In synovial fluid and blood from reactive arthritis, some motif variants were previously reported. Those disease-linked clones were CD8+; they were also relatively rare in peripheral blood.

The germline V and J ends were trimmed by 2 bases and 7 bases, with 13 bases remaining between them. The CDR3 extends over 13 amino acids. Germline V gene sequence: CDR1 SGHRS, CDR2 YFSETQ. Quantitative molecular-barcoded 5'-RACE generated the TCR beta libraries. Each CDR3 protein is one row after TCRdb ran MiXCR on the 5' RACE reads. This sample carries 200,000 to 250,000 distinct CDR3 sequences, 15% to 20% of them seen once, and the ten largest clones take approximately 42%. This clonotype was found many times. What it binds is not known. This sequence joins TRBV5-1 and TRBJ2-7; D is tentatively TRBD1 or TRBD2 (6 bases each). The source is a male donor with ankylosing spondylitis. Sequencing was done on a sample of blood, either unsorted or a sorted T cell fraction (not recorded which). The CDR3 here is CASSFTGAEEQYF. DNA for the CDR3: TGCGCCAGCAGCTTTACGGGGGCTGAAGAGCAGTACTTC.